The rows below give T cell receptor beta chains drawn from one sample of a study of shared T cell receptors in the human thymus. Sequencing was performed with immunoSEQ multiplex PCR; in TCRdb, only in-frame clones are kept and a portion is missing. The table has 650,000 to 950,000 clones, 80% to 90% seen once. These data also formed part of another study, on human thymus T cells.

Sequenced: thymocytes. The receptors were gathered from a girl under three years old with a congenital heart defect. CDR3s include the opening cysteine and the closing phenylalanine or tryptophan. D genes are given only for firm matches. Clone size is given for some rows only: seen once, a few or many times, or a class if the clone is expanded.

TRBV7-4	TRBJ1-2	13	-	-	TGTGCCAGCAGCGACCTCCAATTGAGGGGCTACACCTTC	CASSDLQLRGYTF
TRBV7-9	TRBJ2-1	18	-	-	TGTGCCAGCAGCTTAGACTCTACTCAGGGTAGAGACTACAATGAGCAGTTCTTC	CASSLDSTQGRDYNEQFF
TRBV6-1	TRBJ2-7	15	TRBD1	once	TGTGCCAGCAGTATTCGACAGGGCCTTTCCTACGAGCAGTACTTC	CASSIRQGLSYEQYF
TRBV7-9	TRBJ2-1	19	TRBD2	-	TGTGCCAGCAGCTTAGCATCTAGCGGGGGGCTATTCTCCTACAATGAGCAGTTCTTC	CASSLASSGGLFSYNEQFF
TRBV4-2	TRBJ1-1	15	-	-	TGTGCCAGCAGCCAAGTTGGGGCGAGAATCACTGAAGCTTTCTTT	CASSQVGARITEAFF
TRBV5-1	TRBJ2-5	13	-	-	TGCGCCAGCCGTCGAGTCTCCCAAGAGACCCAGTACTTC	CASRRVSQETQYF
TRBV5-1	TRBJ2-7	14	-	-	TGCGCCAGCAGCATTGATGCGGCGGGGCCCGAGCAGTACTTC	CASSIDAAGPEQYF
TRBV4-3	TRBJ1-2	17	TRBD1	-	TGCGCCAGCAGCCATGACACACGGGGGCAGGGGGCATATGGCTACACCTTC	CASSHDTRGQGAYGYTF
TRBV9	TRBJ1-1	20	TRBD1	-	TGTGCCAGCAGCGTAGCCCCGAGAGGGGGCGACAGGGGCAGGAACACTGAAGCTTTCTTT	CASSVAPRGGDRGRNTEAFF
TRBV5-1	TRBJ2-7	17	-	-	TGCGCCAGCAGCCTGAATCGGGGAACGATTTGGACCTACGAGCAGTACTTC	CASSLNRGTIWTYEQYF
TRBV19	TRBJ1-2	17	-	-	TGTGCCAGTAGTATAGGTGGCGGAGGCAGAACGATTTATGGCTACACCTTC	CASSIGGGGRTIYGYTF
TRBV5-8	TRBJ1-1	11	TRBD1	-	TGTGCCAACGGAAAACAGGGGGAGGCTTTCTTT	CANGKQGEAFF
TRBV14	TRBJ1-4	15	-	-	TGTGCCAGCAGCCAACTTACAGGGATAGTTGAAAAACTGTTTTTT	CASSQLTGIVEKLFF
TRBV18	TRBJ1-1	16	TRBD1	-	TGTGCCAGCTCACCGTTGGGGACAGGGGCCAACACTGAAGCTTTCTTT	CASSPLGTGANTEAFF
TRBV7-6	TRBJ2-3	14	TRBD2	-	TGTGCCAGCAGCTTATCACTAGCGGTGGATACGCAGTATTTT	CASSLSLAVDTQYF
TRBV5-1	TRBJ2-7	16	TRBD1	-	TGCGCCAGCAGCTTGGCCTCCGGGACAGGGGGATACGAGCAGTACTTC	CASSLASGTGGYEQYF
TRBV12-5	TRBJ1-1	13	-	-	TGTGCTAGTGTCAACAAGGTGGGCAGTCAAGCTTTCTTT	CASVNKVGSQAFF
TRBV9	TRBJ1-1	15	-	-	TGTGCCAGCAGCGAAGCCGGGACAACGAACACTGAAGCTTTCTTT	CASSEAGTTNTEAFF
TRBV27	TRBJ2-3	13	-	-	TGTGCCAGCAGTTTTGATACTTCGGATACGCAGTATTTT	CASSFDTSDTQYF
TRBV6-6	TRBJ1-1	13	-	-	TGTGCCACTTACTATGACGAGGACACTGAAGCTTTCTTT	CATYYDEDTEAFF
TRBV7-2	TRBJ2-5	17	TRBD2	-	TGTGCCAGCAGCACCCTAACGGGGGGGCCCAGGAGGGAGACCCAGTACTTC	CASSTLTGGPRRETQYF
TRBV19	TRBJ2-7	16	-	once	TGTGCCAGTAGTATAGTTACGGGATCCCCCCTCTGCGAGCAGTACTTC	CASSIVTGSPLCEQYF
TRBV29-1	TRBJ2-7	13	-	-	TGCAGCGTTGTTACGGGGAAATCCTACGAGCAGTACTTC	CSVVTGKSYEQYF
TRBV18	TRBJ2-3	15	-	-	TGTGCCAGCTCACCACGGCCCGTTAGCACAGATACGCAGTATTTT	CASSPRPVSTDTQYF
TRBV19	TRBJ1-2	13	-	-	TGTGCCAGTAGTATCGGGGTTGGCTATGGCTACACCTTC	CASSIGVGYGYTF
TRBV28	TRBJ2-7	16	TRBD1	-	TGTGCCAGCAGTTTAGGTCCAGGGGGCGTACCCTACGAGCAGTACTTC	CASSLGPGGVPYEQYF
TRBV6-5	TRBJ1-1	13	-	-	TGTGCCACGAGGAGAGGGAGGAACACTGAAGCTTTCTTT	CATRRGRNTEAFF
TRBV6-1	TRBJ1-2	14	TRBD1	-	TGTGCCAGCAACTCCGCCGGGACAGGGGGAGGCTACACCTTC	CASNSAGTGGGYTF
TRBV12-5	TRBJ1-1	16	-	-	TGTGCTAGTGCCCCCACCTGGGGCTCCTCGGACACTGAAGCTTTCTTT	CASAPTWGSSDTEAFF
TRBV4-2	TRBJ1-1	14	-	-	TGTGCCAGCAGCCAAGATCAACAGGGTCCTGAAGCTTTCTTT	CASSQDQQGPEAFF
TRBV4-3	TRBJ1-6	15	TRBD1	-	TGCGCCAGCAGCCCTGGGACAGGTTGTGATTCACCCCTCCACTTT	CASSPGTGCDSPLHF
TRBV25-1	TRBJ1-1	14	-	-	TGTGCCAGCAGAGAACAGGGCCCGGACACTGAAGCTTTCTTT	CASREQGPDTEAFF
TRBV9	TRBJ1-6	16	TRBD1	-	TGTGCCAGCAGCGTTGAAGGCACGGGACAGGGGTCACCCCTCCACTTT	CASSVEGTGQGSPLHF
TRBV4-1	TRBJ2-2	21	TRBD2	-	TGCGCCAGCAGCCAAAGGACCCCCCCACTAGCGGGGAAGTCGTACACCGGGGAGCTGTTTTTT	CASSQRTPPLAGKSYTGELFF
TRBV7-6	TRBJ1-2	17	-	-	TGTGCCAGCAGCTTAGGCCCACGGCGGGCTCCACTGGGTGGCTACACCTTC	CASSLGPRRAPLGGYTF
TRBV5-1	TRBJ2-5	13	TRBD2	-	TGCGCCAGCAATAGCGGGGTACAAGAGACCCAGTACTTC	CASNSGVQETQYF
TRBV7-9	TRBJ2-5	19	TRBD2	-	TGTGCCAGCAGCTTAGGCTGGGCTAGCGGGGGACACACTTCGGAGACCCAGTACTTC	CASSLGWASGGHTSETQYF
TRBV4-1	TRBJ1-1	16	-	-	TGCGCCAGCAGCCAAGCTTACACCGACCCTGGAGGGGAAGCTTTCTTT	CASSQAYTDPGGEAFF
TRBV7-2	TRBJ1-2	16	-	-	TGTGCCAGCAGCTTCCAGGGTGGAGTGACTAACTATGGCTACACCTTC	CASSFQGGVTNYGYTF
TRBV28	TRBJ2-7	16	TRBD2	once	TGTGCCAGCAGCTCCAACGGGGGGACCGCCCTGGGGGTGCAGTACTTC	CASSSNGGTALGVQYF
TRBV6-5	TRBJ2-1	16	-	few	TGTGCCAGCAGTTACCGGAACGGGGTGACCTACAATGAGCAGTTCTTC	CASSYRNGVTYNEQFF
TRBV30	TRBJ2-7	13	-	few	TGTGCCTGGAGTGATCAGGGGTTCTACGAGCAGTACTTC	CAWSDQGFYEQYF
TRBV14	TRBJ2-7	13	-	-	TGTGCCAGCAGCCAAGGTCCAACCTACGAGCAGTACTTC	CASSQGPTYEQYF
TRBV11-2	TRBJ1-1	16	TRBD1	-	TGTGCCAGCAGCTTGGCCGACAGGGGGACGGAATTCAAAGCTTTCTTT	CASSLADRGTEFKAFF
TRBV29-1	TRBJ2-1	11	-	-	TGCAGCGAGGCCAGGGGCGATGAGCAGTTCTTC	CSEARGDEQFF
TRBV2	TRBJ2-7	14	-	-	TGTGCCAGTCTGAGATCCAGGGTTAGCTACGAGCAGTACTTC	CASLRSRVSYEQYF
TRBV5-1	TRBJ1-1	12	-	-	TGCGCCAGCAGGGCAGGGAACACTGAAGCTTTCTTT	CASRAGNTEAFF
TRBV10-2	TRBJ2-1	15	TRBD2	-	TGCGCCAGCAGGGATAGCGGGGTCACCTACAATGAGCAGTTCTTC	CASRDSGVTYNEQFF
TRBV7-6	TRBJ1-2	16	-	-	TGTGCCAGCAGCAACCGGACATTCCCCCCACGTTATGGCTACACCTTC	CASSNRTFPPRYGYTF
TRBV28	TRBJ1-1	15	-	once	TGTGCCAGCAGTTTGGGATACAGGGTCAACGGTGAAGCTTTCTTT	CASSLGYRVNGEAFF
TRBV6-1	TRBJ2-5	13	-	-	TGTGCCACCCACTTGCGGGGCCAAGAGACCCAGTACTTC	CATHLRGQETQYF
TRBV5-5	TRBJ1-1	17	TRBD1	-	TGTGCCAGCAGCAGGGGGACAGGGGGTCTAGGGGACACTGAAGCTTTCTTT	CASSRGTGGLGDTEAFF